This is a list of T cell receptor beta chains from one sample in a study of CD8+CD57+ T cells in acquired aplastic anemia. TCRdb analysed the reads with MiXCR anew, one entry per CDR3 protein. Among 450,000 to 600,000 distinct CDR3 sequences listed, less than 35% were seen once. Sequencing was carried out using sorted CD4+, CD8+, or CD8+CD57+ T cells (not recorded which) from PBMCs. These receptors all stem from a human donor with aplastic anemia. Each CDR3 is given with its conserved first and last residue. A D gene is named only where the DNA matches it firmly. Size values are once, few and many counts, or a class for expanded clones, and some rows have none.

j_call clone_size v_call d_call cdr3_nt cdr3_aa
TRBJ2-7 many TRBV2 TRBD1 TGTGCCAGCAGTGATGACAGGGGGCTTCAGGAGCAGTACTTC CASSDDRGLQEQYF
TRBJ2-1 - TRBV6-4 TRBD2 TGTGCCAGCAGTACGACTAGCTCTGAGCAGTTCTTC CASSTTSSEQFF
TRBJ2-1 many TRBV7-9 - TGTGCCAGCAGCTTATCAGAGTACAATGAGCAGTTCTTC CASSLSEYNEQFF
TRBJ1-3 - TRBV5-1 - TGCGCCAGCTCGGTGGCAGAACCTGGAAACACCATATATTTT CASSVAEPGNTIYF
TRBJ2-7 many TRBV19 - TGTGCCAGTAGTATTTCGTCGGGGGCATCGTACGAGCAGTACTTC CASSISSGASYEQYF
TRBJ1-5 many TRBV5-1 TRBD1 TGCGCCAGCAGCCTGACAGGGGCACGACAGCCCCAGCATTTT CASSLTGARQPQHF
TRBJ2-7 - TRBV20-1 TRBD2 TGCAGTGCTAGAGGTCTAGCGGGGACGGATAATGAGGAGCAGTACTTC CSARGLAGTDNEEQYF
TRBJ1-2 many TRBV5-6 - TGTGCCAGCAGTCCTGGCGACGGTCCTGGGGGCTACACCTTC CASSPGDGPGGYTF
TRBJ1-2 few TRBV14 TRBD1 TGTGCCAGCAGCCAAGAACAGGGGCCGGTTGGCTACACCTTC CASSQEQGPVGYTF
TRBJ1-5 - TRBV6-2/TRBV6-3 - TGTGCCACCCAAAGGCCGGGACTCCAGAATCAGCCCCAGCATTTT CATQRPGLQNQPQHF
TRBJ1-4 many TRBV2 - TGTGCCACCAGAGATAGGGGATCTAATGAAAAACTGTTTTTT CATRDRGSNEKLFF
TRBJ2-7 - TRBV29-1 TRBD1 TGCAGCGTTCCCGGGACAGGGGCCGTTGGCGAGCAGTACTTC CSVPGTGAVGEQYF
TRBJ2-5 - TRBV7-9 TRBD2 TGTGCCAGCAGCCGACTAGCGGGAGTGTCTGAAGAGACCCAGTACTTC CASSRLAGVSEETQYF
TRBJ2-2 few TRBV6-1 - TGTGCCAGCACTGCCCGGGCCCGGAACAATTGGTACACCGGGGAGCTGTTTTTT CASTARARNNWYTGELFF
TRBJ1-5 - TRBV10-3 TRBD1 TGTGCCACGACCGGGACAGGGATGGATCAGCCCCAGCATTTT CATTGTGMDQPQHF
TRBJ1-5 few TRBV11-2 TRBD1 TGTGCCAGCAGCTTGGGACAGGGGCGCGGACAGCCCCAGCATTTT CASSLGQGRGQPQHF
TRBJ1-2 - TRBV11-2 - TGTGCCAGCAGCCCTGCGGGACATTTTTCAGCTAACTATGGCTACACCTTC CASSPAGHFSANYGYTF
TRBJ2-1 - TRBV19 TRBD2 TGTGCCAGCAAGCGGGAGGGCCGGAATGAGCAGTTCTTC CASKREGRNEQFF
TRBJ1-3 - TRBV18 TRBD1 TGTGCCAGCTCACCAACGGGACAGGGCTCATTTCTCCCTTTT CASSPTGQGSFLPF
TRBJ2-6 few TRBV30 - TGTTCCTTGGGGGTTTCTGGGGCCAACGTCCTGACTTTC CSLGVSGANVLTF
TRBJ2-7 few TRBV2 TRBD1 TGTGCCTGGAGATCCGGGACAGGGAACTACGAGCAGTACTTC CAWRSGTGNYEQYF
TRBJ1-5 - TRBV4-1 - TGCGCCAGCAGCCAAGGGTGGCAGGGTTACCAGCCCCAGCATTTT CASSQGWQGYQPQHF
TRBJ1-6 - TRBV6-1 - TGTGCCAGCAAGAAGCAGGGTTCTAATTCACCCCTCCACTTT CASKKQGSNSPLHF
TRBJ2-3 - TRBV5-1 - TGCGCCAGCAGCTTGGCCTTTCAGGATACGCAGTATTTT CASSLAFQDTQYF
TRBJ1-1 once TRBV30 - TGTGCCGGTACGGAGGGGGGTCTGAGTGAAGCTTTCTTT CAGTEGGLSEAFF
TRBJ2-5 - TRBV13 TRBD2 TGTGCCAGCAGCTTACTAGCGGTCCAAGAGACCCAGTACTTC CASSLLAVQETQYF
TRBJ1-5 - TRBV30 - TGTGCCTGGAGTAAACAGGAGAATCAGCCCCAGCATTTT CAWSKQENQPQHF
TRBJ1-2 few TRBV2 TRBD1 TGTGCCAGCAGTCTCTCTGGACAGGGAGAGTTCACCTTC CASSLSGQGEFTF
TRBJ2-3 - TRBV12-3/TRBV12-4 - TGTGCCAGCAGTTTAAGGGTACTAGCTTCGGATTTT CASSLRVLASDF
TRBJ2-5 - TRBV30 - TGTGCCCTAGGGAGGGAGACCCAGTACTTC CALGRETQYF
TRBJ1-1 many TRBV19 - TGTGCCAGTAGTGGCCGGGACATCCGCTCTTCTGAAGCTTTCTTT CASSGRDIRSSEAFF
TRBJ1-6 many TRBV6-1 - TGTGCCAGCAGAAAACCCACCTCACCCCTCCACTTT CASRKPTSPLHF
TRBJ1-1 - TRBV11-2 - TGTGCCAGCAGCTTTCTCCCCGCAGAGAACACTGAAGCTTTCTTT CASSFLPAENTEAFF
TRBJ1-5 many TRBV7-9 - TGTGCCAGCAGCGACCGGGAGGGCAATCAGCCCCAGCATTTT CASSDREGNQPQHF
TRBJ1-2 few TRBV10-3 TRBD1 TGTGCCAGCAGCCCCCGGGACAGGGGGCCGACTAACTATGGCTACACCTTC CASSPRDRGPTNYGYTF
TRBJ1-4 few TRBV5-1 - TGCGCCAGCAGTCCACAAGTACAGGGCTCTAATGAAAAACTGTTTTTT CASSPQVQGSNEKLFF
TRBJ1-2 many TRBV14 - TGTGCCAGCAGCCAAGTGAACTATGGCTACACCTTC CASSQVNYGYTF
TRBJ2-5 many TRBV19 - TGTGCCAGTAGCAAACCAACAGCCAAAGAGACCCAGTACTTC CASSKPTAKETQYF
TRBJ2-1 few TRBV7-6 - TGTGCCAGCAGCCCAGGGAATAGGGGTGAGCAGTTCTTC CASSPGNRGEQFF
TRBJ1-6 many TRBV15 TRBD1 TGTGCCACCAGCAGAGACCGACAGGGGGATTCACCCCTCCACTTT CATSRDRQGDSPLHF
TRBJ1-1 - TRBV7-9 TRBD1 TGCGCCAGCAGCCCGTTGGGGACAGGGCTAACCGAAGCTTTCTTT CASSPLGTGLTEAFF
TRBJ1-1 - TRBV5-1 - TGCGCCAGCAGCTTGCCAGGGACGAACACTGAAGCTTTCTTT CASSLPGTNTEAFF
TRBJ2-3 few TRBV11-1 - TGTGCCAGCAGCTTATATGAAAGGGTTAGCGCTAGAGATACGCAGTATTTT CASSLYERVSARDTQYF
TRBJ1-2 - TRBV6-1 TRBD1 TGTGCCAGCCCTGGGGACAGGTATGGCTACACCTTC CASPGDRYGYTF
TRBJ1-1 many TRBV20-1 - TGCAGTGCTAGAGCGTATGGCCGCACTGAAGCTTTCTTT CSARAYGRTEAFF
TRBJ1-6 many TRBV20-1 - TGCAGTGCTACGCGAACAGGGTTGGATTCACCCCTCCACTTT CSATRTGLDSPLHF
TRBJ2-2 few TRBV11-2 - TGTGCCAGCAGCTTAGAGGGCAGCTACACCGGGGAGCTGTTTTTT CASSLEGSYTGELFF
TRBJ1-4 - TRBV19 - TGTGCCAGTAGGACAGTCATGAACATTTTT CASRTVMNIF